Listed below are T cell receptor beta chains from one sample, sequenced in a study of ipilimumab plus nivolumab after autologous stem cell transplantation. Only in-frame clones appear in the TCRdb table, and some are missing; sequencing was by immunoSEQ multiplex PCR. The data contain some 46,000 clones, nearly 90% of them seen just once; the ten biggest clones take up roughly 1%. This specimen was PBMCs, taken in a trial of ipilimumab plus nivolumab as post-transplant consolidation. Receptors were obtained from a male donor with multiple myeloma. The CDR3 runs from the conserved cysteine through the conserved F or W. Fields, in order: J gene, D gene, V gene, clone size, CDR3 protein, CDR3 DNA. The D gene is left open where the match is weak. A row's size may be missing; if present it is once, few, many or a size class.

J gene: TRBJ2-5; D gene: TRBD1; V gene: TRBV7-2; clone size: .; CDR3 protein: CASSARWTGQETQYF; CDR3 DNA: TGTGCCAGCAGCGCTAGATGGACAGGGCAAGAGACCCAGTACTTC
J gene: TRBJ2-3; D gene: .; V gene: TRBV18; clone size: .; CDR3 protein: CASSPNLLSDTQYF; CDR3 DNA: TGTGCCAGCTCACCAAACCTATTGTCAGATACGCAGTATTTT
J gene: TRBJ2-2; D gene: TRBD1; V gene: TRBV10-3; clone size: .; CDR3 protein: CAISGQGGGELFF; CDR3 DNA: TGTGCCATCAGCGGACAGGGGGGCGGGGAGCTGTTTTTT
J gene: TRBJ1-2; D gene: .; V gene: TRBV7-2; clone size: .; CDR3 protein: CASGSVGYGYTF; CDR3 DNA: TGTGCCAGCGGCAGCGTGGGCTATGGCTACACCTTC
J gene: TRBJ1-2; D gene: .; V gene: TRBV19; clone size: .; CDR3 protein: CASSTEPGPGYGYTF; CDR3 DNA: TGTGCCAGTAGTACAGAACCGGGACCAGGGTATGGCTACACCTTC
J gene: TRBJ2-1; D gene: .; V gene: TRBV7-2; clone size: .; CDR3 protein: CASSLGGWASPQFF; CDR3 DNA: TGTGCCAGCAGCTTAGGGGGGTGGGCTAGCCCGCAGTTCTTC
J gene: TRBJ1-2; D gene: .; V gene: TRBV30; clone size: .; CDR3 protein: CAWKGIGVYGYTF; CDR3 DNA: TGTGCCTGGAAGGGGATCGGGGTCTATGGCTACACCTTC
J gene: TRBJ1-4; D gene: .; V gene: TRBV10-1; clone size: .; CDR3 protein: CASSEGVSEKLFF; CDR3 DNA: TGCGCCAGCAGTGAAGGGGTTAGTGAAAAACTGTTTTTT
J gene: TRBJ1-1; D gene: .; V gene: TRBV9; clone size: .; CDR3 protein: CASSRGGQGNTEAFF; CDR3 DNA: TGTGCCAGCAGCCGCGGCGGGCAGGGGAACACTGAAGCTTTCTTT
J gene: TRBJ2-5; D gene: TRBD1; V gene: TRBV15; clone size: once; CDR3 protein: CATSTGQGRTQYF; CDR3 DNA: TGTGCCACCAGCACTGGACAGGGCAGGACCCAGTACTTC
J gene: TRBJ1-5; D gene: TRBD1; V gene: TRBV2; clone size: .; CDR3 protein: CASTGGPTGGNQPQHF; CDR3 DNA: TGTGCCAGCACGGGTGGGCCAACAGGGGGGAATCAGCCCCAGCATTTT
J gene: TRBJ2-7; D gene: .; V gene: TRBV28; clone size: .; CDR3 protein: CASTSGGGIAEQYF; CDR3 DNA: TGTGCCAGCACCTCCGGAGGGGGTATCGCCGAGCAGTACTTC
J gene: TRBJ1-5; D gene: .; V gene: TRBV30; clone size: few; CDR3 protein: CAWSAPMNQPQHF; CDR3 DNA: TGTGCCTGGAGTGCACCGATGAATCAGCCCCAGCATTTT
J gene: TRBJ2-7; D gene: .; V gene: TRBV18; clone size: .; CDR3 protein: CASSPRGLSSYEQYF; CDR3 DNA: TGTGCCAGCTCACCAAGGGGTCTGAGCTCCTACGAGCAGTACTTC
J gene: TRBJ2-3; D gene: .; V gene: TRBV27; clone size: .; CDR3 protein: CASSLRDTQYF; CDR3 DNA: TGTGCCAGCAGTTTAAGAGATACGCAGTATTTT
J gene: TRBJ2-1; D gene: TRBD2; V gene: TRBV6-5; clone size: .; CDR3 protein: CASSYSGLAGLTEQFF; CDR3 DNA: TGTGCCAGCAGTTACTCGGGGCTAGCGGGGCTGACTGAGCAGTTCTTC
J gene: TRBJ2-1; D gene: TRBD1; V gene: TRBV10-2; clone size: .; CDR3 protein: CASRDRGSYNEQFF; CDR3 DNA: TGCGCCAGCAGAGACAGGGGGTCCTACAATGAGCAGTTCTTC
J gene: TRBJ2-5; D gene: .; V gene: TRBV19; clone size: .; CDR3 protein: CASSNGPEETQYF; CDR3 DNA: TGTGCCAGTAGTAATGGGCCCGAGGAGACCCAGTACTTC
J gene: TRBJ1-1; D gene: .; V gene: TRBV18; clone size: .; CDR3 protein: CASSPLVRSEAFF; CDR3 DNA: TGTGCCAGCTCACCCCTCGTCAGATCTGAAGCTTTCTTT
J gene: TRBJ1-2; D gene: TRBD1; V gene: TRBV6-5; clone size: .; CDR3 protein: CASNRGQGLDGYTF; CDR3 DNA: TGTGCCAGCAATCGGGGACAGGGTTTGGATGGCTACACCTTC
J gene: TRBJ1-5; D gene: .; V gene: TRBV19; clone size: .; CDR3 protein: CASSMDTTTYSNQPQHF; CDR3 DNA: TGTGCCAGTAGTATGGACACGACAACTTATAGCAATCAGCCCCAGCATTTT
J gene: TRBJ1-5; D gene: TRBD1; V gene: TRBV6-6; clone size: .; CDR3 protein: CASSLQGASNQPQHF; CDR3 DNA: TGTGCCAGCAGTTTACAGGGGGCAAGCAATCAGCCCCAGCATTTT
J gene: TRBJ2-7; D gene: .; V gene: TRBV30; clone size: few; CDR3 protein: CAWTQGTYEQYF; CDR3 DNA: TGTGCCTGGACCCAGGGGACCTACGAGCAGTACTTC
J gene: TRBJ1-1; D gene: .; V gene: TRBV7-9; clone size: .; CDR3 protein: CASSSPYTEAFF; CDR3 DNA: TGTGCCAGCAGCTCCCCCTACACTGAAGCTTTCTTT
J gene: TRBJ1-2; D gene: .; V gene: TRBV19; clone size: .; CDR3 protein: CASEMGRNYGYTF; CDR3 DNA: TGTGCCAGTGAGATGGGACGGAACTATGGCTACACCTTC
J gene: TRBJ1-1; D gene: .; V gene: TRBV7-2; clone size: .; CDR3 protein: CASRLGNTEAFF; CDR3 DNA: TGTGCCAGCAGGCTCGGGAACACTGAAGCTTTCTTT
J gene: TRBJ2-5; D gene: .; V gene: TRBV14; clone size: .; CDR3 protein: CASSQSGRGAETQYF; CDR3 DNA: TGTGCCAGCAGCCAATCTGGACGGGGTGCGGAGACCCAGTACTTC
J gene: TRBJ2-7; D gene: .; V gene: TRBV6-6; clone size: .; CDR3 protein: CASSRAGARDEQYF; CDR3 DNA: TGTGCCAGCAGTAGGGCGGGGGCGCGGGACGAGCAGTACTTC
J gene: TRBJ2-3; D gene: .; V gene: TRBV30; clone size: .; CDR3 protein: CAWSVKGGTDTQYF; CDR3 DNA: TGTGCCTGGAGTGTAAAGGGGGGCACAGATACGCAGTATTTT
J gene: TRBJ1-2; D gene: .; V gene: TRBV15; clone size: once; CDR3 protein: CATTPGPEPYGYTF; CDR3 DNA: TGTGCCACCACCCCGGGCCCTGAGCCCTATGGCTACACCTTC
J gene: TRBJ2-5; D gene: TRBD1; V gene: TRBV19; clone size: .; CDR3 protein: CASSISGGRGRVETQYF; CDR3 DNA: TGTGCCAGTAGTATCTCCGGGGGCAGGGGGCGGGTAGAGACCCAGTACTTC
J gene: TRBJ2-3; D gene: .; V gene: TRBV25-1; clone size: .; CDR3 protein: CASSSTRATDTQYF; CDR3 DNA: TGTGCCAGCAGTTCCACCCGGGCAACAGATACGCAGTATTTT
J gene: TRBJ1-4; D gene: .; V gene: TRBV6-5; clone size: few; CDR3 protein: CASSYSDKPIGGKLFF; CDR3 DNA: TGTGCCAGCAGTTACTCGGACAAACCGATCGGAGGGAAACTGTTTTTT
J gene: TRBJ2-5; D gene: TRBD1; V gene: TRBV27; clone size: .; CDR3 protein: CASSLGQEVSATQYF; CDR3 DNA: TGTGCCAGCAGTTTGGGACAGGAAGTAAGCGCAACCCAGTACTTC
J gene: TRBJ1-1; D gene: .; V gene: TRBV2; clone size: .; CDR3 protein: CASSDPPLWAFF; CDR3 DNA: TGTGCCAGCAGCGATCCTCCCCTATGGGCTTTCTTT
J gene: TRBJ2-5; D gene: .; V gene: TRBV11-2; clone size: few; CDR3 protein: CASSSGREETQYF; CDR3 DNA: TGTGCCAGCAGCTCGGGACGGGAAGAGACCCAGTACTTC
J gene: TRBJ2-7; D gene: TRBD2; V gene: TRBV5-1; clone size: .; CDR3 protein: CASSFGSGGSYEQYF; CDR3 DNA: TGCGCCAGCAGCTTCGGTAGCGGGGGTTCCTACGAGCAGTACTTC
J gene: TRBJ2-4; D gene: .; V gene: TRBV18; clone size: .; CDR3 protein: CASSPMQAPPDIQYF; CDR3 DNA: TGTGCCAGCTCACCAATGCAAGCGCCCCCGGACATTCAGTACTTC
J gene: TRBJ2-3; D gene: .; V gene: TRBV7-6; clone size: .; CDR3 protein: CASSLQLEASTDTQYF; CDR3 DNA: TGTGCCAGCAGCTTACAGCTAGAAGCCTCCACAGATACGCAGTATTTT
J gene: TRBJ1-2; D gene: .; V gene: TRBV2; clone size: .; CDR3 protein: CASSRSGYGYTF; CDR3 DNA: TGTGCCAGCAGTCGAAGTGGGTATGGCTACACCTTC
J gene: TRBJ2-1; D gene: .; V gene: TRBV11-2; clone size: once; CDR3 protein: CASSRGAEQFF; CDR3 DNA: TGTGCCAGCAGCCGGGGGGCTGAGCAGTTCTTC
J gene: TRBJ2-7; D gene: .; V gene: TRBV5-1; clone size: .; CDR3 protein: CASRVDRGSYEQYF; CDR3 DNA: TGCGCCAGCAGGGTAGACAGAGGCTCCTACGAGCAGTACTTC
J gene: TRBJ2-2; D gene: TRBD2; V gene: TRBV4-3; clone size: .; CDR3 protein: CASSPGLAGLGAGELFF; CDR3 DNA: TGCGCCAGCAGCCCGGGACTAGCGGGGCTCGGGGCCGGGGAGCTGTTTTTT
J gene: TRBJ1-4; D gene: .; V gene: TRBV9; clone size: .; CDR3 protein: CASSVGGANEKLFF; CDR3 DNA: TGTGCCAGCAGCGTGGGGGGAGCTAATGAAAAACTGTTTTTT
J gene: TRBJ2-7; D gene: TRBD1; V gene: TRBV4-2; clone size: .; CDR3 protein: CASSHSLRGQGAYEQYF; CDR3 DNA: TGTGCCAGCAGCCACTCACTCCGGGGCCAGGGGGCATACGAGCAGTACTTC
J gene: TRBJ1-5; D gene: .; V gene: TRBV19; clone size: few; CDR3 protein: CASSSTGGVGQPQHF; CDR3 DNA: TGTGCCAGTAGTAGTACGGGGGGCGTAGGTCAGCCCCAGCATTTT
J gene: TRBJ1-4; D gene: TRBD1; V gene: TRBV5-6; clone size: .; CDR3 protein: CASSARTGDDEKLFF; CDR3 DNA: TGTGCCAGCAGCGCACGGACAGGGGATGATGAAAAACTGTTTTTT
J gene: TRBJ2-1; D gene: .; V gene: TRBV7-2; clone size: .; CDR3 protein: CASSLIGSSRPSYNEQFF; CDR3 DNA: TGTGCCAGCAGCTTAATAGGGTCTAGCCGACCGTCCTACAATGAGCAGTTCTTC
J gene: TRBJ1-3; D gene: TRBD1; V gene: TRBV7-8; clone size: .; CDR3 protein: CASSSRTGASGNTIYF; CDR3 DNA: TGTGCCAGCAGCTCCCGGACAGGCGCTTCTGGAAACACCATATATTTT
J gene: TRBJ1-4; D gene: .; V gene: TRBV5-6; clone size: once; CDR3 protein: CASSFYGTPTTNEKLFF; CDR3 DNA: TGTGCCAGCAGCTTCTACGGGACACCCACAACTAATGAAAAACTGTTTTTT
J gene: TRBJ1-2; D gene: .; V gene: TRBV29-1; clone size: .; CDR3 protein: CSVEPPGPGGYTF; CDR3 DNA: TGCAGCGTTGAGCCTCCGGGACCGGGCGGCTACACCTTC
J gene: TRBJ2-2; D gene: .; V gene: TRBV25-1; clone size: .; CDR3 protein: CASETVSNTGELFF; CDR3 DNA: TGTGCCAGCGAGACAGTTTCAAACACCGGGGAGCTGTTTTTT
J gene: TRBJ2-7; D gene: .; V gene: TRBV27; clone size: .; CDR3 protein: CASSLIGRPLEQYF; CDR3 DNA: TGTGCCAGCAGTTTAATTGGACGCCCGCTCGAGCAGTACTTC
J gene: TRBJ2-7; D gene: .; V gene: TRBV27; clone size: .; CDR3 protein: CASRAPGGYEQYF; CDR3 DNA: TGTGCCAGCAGGGCTCCGGGTGGCTACGAGCAGTACTTC